These 18 T cell receptor beta chains were all obtained from the same sample, sequenced in a study of cytomegalovirus exposure and HLA in healthy donors. It was with 60 Vbeta and 13 Jbeta primers that the PCR ran. Some clones are missing from TCRdb's copy, which holds only in-frame ones; the method was immunoSEQ multiplex PCR. The profile shows 150,000 to 200,000 clones, 84% of them singletons. Source material: PBMCs. Every receptor here comes from a boy aged 5-17 years in good health and CMV-seronegative.

This chain joins TRBV5-5 and TRBJ2-7, with 10 bases fitting TRBD1. Per the germline V gene, CDR1 is SGHKS and CDR2 is YYEKEE (reference sequence). The CDR3 runs to 18 residues. V shed 0 bases and J 0 bases; nucleotides not matched to a gene: 9. CDR3: CASSLGDRGSPSSYEQYF. For the CDR3, the DNA is TGTGCCAGCAGCTTGGGGGACAGGGGTTCCCCAAGCTCCTACGAGCAGTACTTC. Using reference TRBV5-5 and TRBJ2-7 for the parts outside the CDR3, the full variable domain is DAGVTQSPTHLIKTRGQQVTLRCSPISGHKSVSWYQQVLGQGPQFIFQYYEKEERGRGNFPDRFSARQFPNYSSELNVNALLLGDSALYLCASSLGDRGSPSSYEQYFGPGTRLTVT.

This chain links TRBV2 with TRBJ2-5; the D gene is possibly TRBD1 (6 bases). The length of the CDR3 is 14 residues. The ends were cut back, 7 bases at V and 1 base at J, with 13 bases in the middle. Per germline, CDR1 SNHLY and CDR2 FYNNEI. CDR3 sequence: CASNPRTAQETQYF. The CDR3 DNA reads as TGTGCCAGCAACCCAAGGACAGCCCAAGAGACCCAGTACTTC. Combining the CDR3 with reference TRBV2 and TRBJ2-5 gives the whole variable domain EPEVTQTPSHQVTQMGQEVILRCVPISNHLYFYWYRQILGQKVEFLVSFYNNEISEKSEIFDDQFSVERPDGSNFTLKIRSTKLEDSAMYFCASNPRTAQETQYFGPGTRLLVL.

The table lists this clone with a count of one. This rearrangement joins TRBV28 to TRBJ2-7; TRBD2 aligns across 10 bases. The germline gives CDR1 MDHEN, CDR2 SYDVKM. This CDR3 is 15 amino acids long. J lost 5 bases, V lost 5 bases, and 9 bases had no gene match. In DNA form, the CDR3 reads TGTGCCAGCAGTCACCTAGCGGGAGTAAACGACGAGCAGTACTTC. It encodes CASSHLAGVNDEQYF. Looking up the rest from reference TRBV28 and TRBJ2-7 gives the full variable domain: DVKVTQSSRYLVKRTGEKVFLECVQDMDHENMFWYRQDPGLGLRLIYFSYDVKMKEKGDIPEGYSVSREKKERFSLILESASTNQTSMYLCASSHLAGVNDEQYFGPGTRLTVT.

The V and J genes are TRBV11-2 and TRBJ1-2, with D possibly matching TRBD1 (5 bases). This CDR3 is built from 15 residues. Trimming removed 0 bases at V and 4 bases at J, with 12 bases between. The V gene's germline CDR1 is SGHAT and CDR2 FQNNGV. The CDR3 loop reads CASSLDQTASYGYTF. The CDR3 nucleotides read TGTGCCAGCAGCTTAGACCAGACAGCATCCTATGGCTACACCTTC.

V usage is TRBV6-1 and J usage is TRBJ1-3; D not certain. Trimming shortened V by 7 bases and J by 0 bases, and 10 bases separated the two germline ends. Germline V CDR1 and CDR2: MNHNS, SASEGT. The CDR3 is 14 residues long. The CDR3 sequence: CASTEGSSGNTIYF. For the CDR3, the DNA is TGTGCCAGCACGGAGGGAAGCTCTGGAAACACCATATATTTT.

V and J are TRBV4-2 and TRBJ2-1; 7 bases match TRBD2. V was clipped by 5 bases and J by 4 bases; unmatched bases: 11. Germline V gene sequence: CDR1 LGHNA, CDR2 YNFKEQ. The CDR3 has 16 residues. CDR3 nucleotides: TGTGCCAGCAGCACCCGTTCGAGCGGGACTTACAATGAGCAGTTCTTC. This translates into CASSTRSSGTYNEQFF.

The rearrangement links TRBV9 to TRBJ2-7; D is undetermined. Trimming left V 2 bases short and J 6 bases short, with 12 bases between. The germline CDR1 and CDR2 sequences are SGDLS and YYNGEE. The CDR3 has 13 residues. The CDR3 protein is CASSVDIASEQYF. In DNA, the CDR3 is TGTGCCAGCAGCGTTGACATCGCCTCCGAGCAGTACTTC.

This clone has just a few counts. V and J are TRBV6-6 and TRBJ2-3; 8 nucleotides line up with TRBD2. With 5 bases clipped from V and 2 bases from J, the junction kept 3 bases outside the gene matches. The CDR3 is 14 residues long. Germline assignment: CDR1 MNHNY and CDR2 SVGAGI (reference sequence). The CDR3 nucleotides read TGTGCCAGCAGTCAAGCGGGAGTCACAGATACGCAGTATTTT. This encodes CASSQAGVTDTQYF.

This clone turned up a few times. V is TRBV2 and J is TRBJ1-4; TRBD1 agrees at 7 bases. Germline V CDR1 and CDR2: SNHLY, FYNNEI. V shed 7 bases and J 8 bases; nucleotides not matched to a gene: 10. The CDR3 is 14 residues long. CDR3 sequence: CASIDPTGNEKLFF. The CDR3 nucleotides are TGTGCCAGCATCGATCCGACAGGGAACGAAAAACTGTTTTTT.

The chain joins TRBV19 to TRBJ2-1, with D possibly matching TRBD1 (5 bases). The CDR3 spans 15 residues. Trimming left V 2 bases short and J 6 bases short, with 14 bases between. In germline, CDR1 is LNHDA, CDR2 SQIVND (reference sequence). CDR3 protein: CASSILRGLANEQFF. CDR3 nucleotides: TGTGCCAGTAGTATACTTAGGGGTTTGGCCAATGAGCAGTTCTTC. Using reference TRBV19 and TRBJ2-1 for the parts outside the CDR3, the full variable domain is DGGITQSPKYLFRKEGQNVTLSCEQNLNHDAMYWYRQDPGQGLRLIYYSQIVNDFQKGDIAEGYSVSREKKESFPLTVTSAQKNPTAFYLCASSILRGLANEQFFGPGTRLTVL.

V gene TRBV7-3 combines with J gene TRBJ1-1, with a possible D match to TRBD1 (6 bases). Trimming took off 1 base at V and 5 bases at J, with 14 bases between the two ends. The germline V gene has CDR1 SGHTA and CDR2 FQGTGA. The CDR3 consists of 15 residues. This CDR3 reads CASSLRSAGETEAFF. The DNA for the CDR3 is TGTGCCAGCAGCTTAAGGTCGGCAGGGGAAACTGAAGCTTTCTTT.

The chain couples TRBV19 to TRBJ1-1; tentative D call: TRBD1 (5 bases). Trimming pared 3 bases from V and 2 bases from J, leaving 10 bases between. Looked up from germline, CDR1 is LNHDA and CDR2 is SQIVND (reference sequence). CDR3 length: 14 residues. The CDR3 loop reads CASSIKTANTEAFF. The CDR3 DNA reads as TGTGCCAGTAGTATCAAGACAGCCAACACTGAAGCTTTCTTT.

The rearrangement links TRBV6-5 to TRBJ2-7; possible D gene TRBD1, 5 bases. The germline CDR1 and CDR2 sequences are MNHEY and SVGAGI. The CDR3 consists of 14 residues. V was trimmed by 2 bases and J by 2 bases, leaving 10 bases between them. The CDR3 DNA reads TGTGCCAGCAGTTACAGGGGAAGTACCTACGAGCAGTACTTC. This translates into CASSYRGSTYEQYF.

The chain joins TRBV9 to TRBJ1-2; D unresolved. The germline CDR1 and CDR2 sequences are SGDLS and YYNGEE. Between the trimmed V and J ends, which lost 4 bases and 2 bases, there was a span of 9 bases. The length of the CDR3 is 13 residues. CDR3 sequence reads: CASSSKENYGYTF. For the CDR3, the DNA is TGTGCCAGCAGCTCTAAAGAGAACTATGGCTACACCTTC.

This clone showed up just once. The rearrangement uses TRBV25-1 and TRBJ2-1; D may be TRBD2 (6 bases). Trimming removed 3 bases at V and 4 bases at J, with 16 bases between. Germline assignment: CDR1 MGHDK and CDR2 SYGVNS. The CDR3 spans 16 residues. The CDR3 DNA sequence: TGTGCCAGCAGTGAGGGAGGACTCTCACCTTACAATGAGCAGTTCTTC. This gives the protein CASSEGGLSPYNEQFF. The full variable domain, in which reference TRBV25-1 and TRBJ2-1 provide the parts outside the CDR3, is EADIYQTPRYLVIGTGKKITLECSQTMGHDKMYWYQQDPGMELHLIHYSYGVNSTEKGDLSSESTVSRIRTEHFPLTLESARPSHTSQYLCASSEGGLSPYNEQFFGPGTRLTVL.

The gene calls are TRBV7-3 and TRBJ1-2, with D tentatively TRBD1 (6 bases). V shed 1 base and J shed 4 bases, with 7 bases lying between them. Germline CDR1 reads SGHTA; CDR2 reads FQGTGA. The CDR3 is made up of 13 amino acids. The CDR3 nucleotides are TGTGCCAGCAGCTTAAAACAGGGCTATGGCTACACCTTC. Amino acids: CASSLKQGYGYTF.

The V and J genes are TRBV7-3 and TRBJ1-1; D ambiguous. Germline V gene lookup returns CDR1 SGHTA and CDR2 FQGTGA. Trimming removed 1 base from V and 1 base from J, with 4 bases in between. This CDR3 has 13 amino acids. The CDR3 spells CASSLIKNTEAFF. DNA of the CDR3: TGTGCCAGCAGCTTAATTAAGAACACTGAAGCTTTCTTT. Full variable domain (missing parts from reference TRBV7-3 and TRBJ1-1): GAGVSQTPSNKVTEKGKYVELRCDPISGHTALYWYRQSLGQGPEFLIYFQGTGAADDSGLPNDRFFAVRPEGSVSTLKIQRTERGDSAVYLCASSLIKNTEAFFGQGTRLTVV.

This chain links TRBV6-6 with TRBJ1-3; TRBD1 matches at 7 bases. The V segment lost 5 bases and the J segment 0 bases; nucleotides outside the gene matches: 1. There are 14 residues in the CDR3. From germline, CDR1 is MNHNY and CDR2 SVGAGI (reference sequence). The DNA of the CDR3 is TGTGCCAGCAGTGCAGGGGGCTCTGGAAACACCATATATTTT. It encodes CASSAGGSGNTIYF.